A single sample gave rise to the 15 T cell receptor beta chains below, sequenced in a study of PD-L1 blockade in urothelial cancer. Time point here: peripheral blood 6 weeks after treatment start. Sequencing was performed with immunoSEQ multiplex PCR; in TCRdb, only in-frame clones are kept and a portion is missing. This table has tens of thousands of clones, about 85% appearing once. This specimen was PBMCs, taken around atezolizumab (anti-PD-L1) treatment. These TCRs come from a man aged 70-80 years with urothelial cancer.

The V and J genes are TRBV11-2 and TRBJ2-1; 9 bases fit TRBD2. The CDR3 runs to 14 residues. J lost 9 bases, V lost 5 bases, and 8 bases had no gene match. Germline CDR1 is SGHAT and CDR2 is FQNNGV. DNA of the CDR3: TGTGCCAGCAGCCCCCTCAGGCGGGAGGGTGAGCAGTTCTTC. It codes for CASSPLRREGEQFF.

This clone appeared once. For the CDR3, the DNA is TGTGCCAGCACCGTGGGGAGCAATGAGCAGTTCTTC. Its translation is CASTVGSNEQFF. This sequence joins TRBV28 and TRBJ2-1, with D perhaps TRBD2 (5 bases). CDR3 length equals 12 residues. CDR1 and CDR2 (germline): MDHEN, SYDVKM. V shed 7 bases and J shed 6 bases, with 10 bases lying between them.

The J gene is TRBJ2-1, the V gene TRBV7-9, with D perhaps matching TRBD2 (5 bases). The germline gives CDR1 SEHNR, CDR2 FQNEAQ (reference sequence). V shed 3 bases and J shed 8 bases, with 11 bases lying between them. The CDR3 consists of 13 residues. The CDR3 DNA follows: TGTGCCAGCAGCTTTAGCGATCCGGATGAGCAGTTCTTC. Its translation is CASSFSDPDEQFF.

V gene TRBV5-1 combines with J gene TRBJ1-1, with D tentatively TRBD1 (6 bases). Trimming shortened V by 0 bases and J by 0 bases, and 12 bases separated the two germline ends. Looked up from germline, CDR1 is SGHRS and CDR2 is YFSETQ. The CDR3 has 16 residues. The DNA of the CDR3 is TGCGCCAGCAGCTTGGCGACAGGTCAGATGAACACTGAAGCTTTCTTT. Translating gives CASSLATGQMNTEAFF.

The chain couples TRBV29-1 to TRBJ2-1, with 8 bases that match TRBD1. Germline V lookup: CDR1 SQVTM, CDR2 ANQGSEA. The CDR3 runs to 14 residues. The ends lost 1 base at V and 7 bases at J; junction bases unmatched: 6. This CDR3 is CSVEGRTGRNEQFF. The DNA for the CDR3 is TGCAGCGTTGAAGGCAGGACAGGGAGGAATGAGCAGTTCTTC.

This clone was counted once. V is TRBV5-1 and J is TRBJ1-4; 7 bases are shared with TRBD1. There are 15 residues in the CDR3. V was clipped by 3 bases and J by 5 bases; unmatched bases: 7. CDR1 is SGHRS, CDR2 YFSETQ, per germline. The CDR3 region has the DNA TGCGCCAGCAGCTCCGACAGGGCACCAAATGAAAAACTGTTTTTT. The encoded protein is CASSSDRAPNEKLFF. Full variable domain (rest looked up from reference TRBV5-1 and TRBJ1-4): KAGVTQTPRYLIKTRGQQVTLSCSPISGHRSVSWYQQTPGQGLQFLFEYFSETQRNKGNFPGRFSGRQFSNSRSEMNVSTLELGDSALYLCASSSDRAPNEKLFFGSGTQLSVL.

The chain uses TRBV5-1 and TRBJ2-7, with TRBD1 matching over 9 bases. The V gene end was trimmed by 4 bases and the J gene end by 5 bases; junction bases not matched to a gene: 7. This CDR3 contains 14 residues. The germline V gene has CDR1 SGHRS and CDR2 YFSETQ. The CDR3 DNA is TGCGCCAGCAGCATACAGGGGGCTTTGGACGAGCAGTACTTC. Translating gives CASSIQGALDEQYF.

The rearrangement uses TRBV5-1 and TRBJ2-1, with TRBD1 as a possible D gene (6 bases). CDR1 and CDR2 (germline): SGHRS, YFSETQ. The CDR3 is made up of 15 amino acids. V dropped 4 bases and J dropped 7 bases, with 18 bases sitting between them. The CDR3 reads CASSAHRDPLNEQFF. In DNA form, the CDR3 reads TGCGCCAGCAGCGCCCACAGGGACCCCCTTAATGAGCAGTTCTTC.

The rearrangement joins TRBV18 to TRBJ2-7; 13 nucleotides line up with TRBD2. Germline values: CDR1 KGHSH, CDR2 LQKENI. The CDR3 length is 15 residues. V lost 4 bases, J lost 0 bases, and 0 bases stayed unmatched. The CDR3 loop reads CASSRTSGSSYEQYF. As DNA, the CDR3 is TGTGCCAGCTCACGGACTAGCGGGAGCTCCTACGAGCAGTACTTC.

The chain has TRBV18 and TRBJ2-2; 7 bases are a match to TRBD1. This CDR3 contains 15 residues. Per germline, CDR1 KGHSH and CDR2 LQKENI. Trimming removed 3 bases from V and 5 bases from J; junction bases left unmatched: 6. CDR3 sequence: CASSPSTGKTGELFF. The DNA for the CDR3 is TGTGCCAGCTCACCTTCGACAGGGAAAACCGGGGAGCTGTTTTTT.

The chain couples TRBV5-5 to TRBJ1-2, with 8 bases lining up with TRBD1. Per germline, CDR1 SGHKS and CDR2 YYEKEE (reference sequence). CDR3 length equals 19 residues. The ends lost 1 base at V and 3 bases at J; junction bases unmatched: 17. The CDR3 DNA sequence: TGTGCCAGCAGCTTGAGCGGGGCGGTGAGGACAGGGAAGTACTATGGCTACACCTTC. This encodes CASSLSGAVRTGKYYGYTF.

This chain joins TRBV7-2 and TRBJ2-7, with TRBD2 identical over 9 bases. Per germline, CDR1 SGHTA and CDR2 FQGNSA. V was pared by 0 bases and J by 0 bases, with 0 bases of the junction left unmatched. The CDR3 totals 15 residues. DNA for the CDR3: TGTGCCAGCAGCTTAGCACTAGCGGGCTCCTACGAGCAGTACTTC. It specifies CASSLALAGSYEQYF.

J is TRBJ2-2 and V is TRBV7-2; D gene unclear. The CDR3 runs to 16 residues. Germline V lookup: CDR1 SGHTA, CDR2 FQGNSA. Trimming took 0 bases from V and 6 from J, leaving 14 bases between them. CDR3 in amino acids: CASSLAANLEAGELFF. The CDR3 coding sequence is TGTGCCAGCAGCTTAGCAGCCAACCTAGAAGCCGGGGAGCTGTTTTTT.

The chain recombines TRBV6-4 with TRBJ2-1; 7 bases match TRBD2. Germline-derived CDR1 and CDR2 are MRHNA and SNTAGT. CDR3 length equals 13 residues. Unmatched junction bases numbered 6, after V lost 3 bases and J lost 10 bases. The CDR3 here is CASSDRPGREQFF. The CDR3, as DNA: TGTGCCAGCAGTGATCGACCCGGGAGGGAGCAGTTCTTC.

V gene TRBV7-2 combines with J gene TRBJ2-6; 8 nucleotides match TRBD1. Germline V lookup: CDR1 SGHTA, CDR2 FQGNSA. Trimming at V came to 0 bases and at J to 8 bases, leaving 3 bases not matched to a gene. There are 15 residues in the CDR3. The CDR3 loop reads CASSLARQGTNVLTF. CDR3 nucleotide sequence: TGTGCCAGCAGCTTAGCGAGACAGGGGACCAACGTCCTGACTTTC.